This T cell receptor beta chain derives from a study of T cell responses to AZD1222 COVID-19 vaccine. The table came from immunoSEQ multiplex PCR; TCRdb's copy has only in-frame clones and leaves some out. This sample has about 150,000 clones, with around nine tenths found just once. This clonotype originated in an adult in good health. This specimen was peripheral blood, taken on day 0 of AZD1222 vaccination.

The CDR3 loop is CATSQGRGSPLHF. CDR3 nucleotide sequence: TGTGCCACCAGCCAGGGACGGGGTTCACCCCTCCACTTT. The rearrangement links TRBV15 to TRBJ1-6; D perhaps matches TRBD1 (5 bases). The CDR3 has 13 residues. V lost 5 bases to trimming and J lost 9 bases, with 11 bases between them. CDR1 is LNHNV and CDR2 is YYDKDF in the germline V gene (reference sequence).